The clone carrying this T cell receptor beta chain was detected ten times or more. As for time point: after neoadjuvant nivolumab, at surgical resection. The CDR3 covers 15 residues. Trimming cost V 2 bases and J 6 bases, with 14 bases left between them. Germline V gives CDR1 LNHDA, CDR2 SQIVND (reference sequence). The sample belongs to a study of neoadjuvant anti-PD-1 for oral cavity cancer. Profiling relied on immunoSEQ multiplex PCR, and the TCRdb table lists in-frame clones only, not all of them. Of 20,000 to 30,000 clones in the sample, under 30% were seen once. The source is a person between 35 and 79 years old with oral cavity squamous cell carcinoma. The input for sequencing was tumor tissue, taken after nivolumab (anti-PD-1) treatment. The chain couples TRBV19 to TRBJ1-5; D is uncertain. The CDR3 DNA reads TGTGCCAGTAGTATAACGGTTCGGGTGTCTCAGCCCCAGCATTTT. It yields the protein CASSITVRVSQPQHF.